Listed below are T cell receptor beta chains from one sample, sequenced in a study of blood T cells in healthy people across ages. TCRdb used MiXCR to reprocess the 5' RACE reads, holding one entry per CDR3 protein. The table has roughly 860,000 distinct CDR3 sequences, about 59% seen once. Source material: blood. The receptor source for this set is a man aged 25-45 years in good health. Both conserved end residues are part of each CDR3. The D gene is left open where the match is weak. The size field is filled for only some rows; it gives once, few, many or a size class.

len,d_gene,abundance,j_gene,v_gene,CDR3aa,CDR3nt
14,.,.,TRBJ1-5,TRBV4-2,CASSQDYREQPQHF,TGTGCCAGCAGCCAAGATTACAGGGAACAGCCCCAGCATTTT
14,.,.,TRBJ2-7,TRBV6-6,CASSYQGGPYEQYF,TGTGCCAGCAGTTACCAGGGTGGCCCCTACGAGCAGTACTTC
18,.,.,TRBJ1-6,TRBV7-2,CASSFTVSGSSYNSPLHF,TGTGCCAGCAGCTTTACGGTTTCGGGGAGCTCCTATAATTCACCCCTCCACTTT
14,.,.,TRBJ1-2,TRBV20-1,CSASPILANYGYTF,TGCAGTGCTAGCCCGATCCTCGCTAACTATGGCTACACCTTC
13,.,.,TRBJ1-4,TRBV20-1,CSAPGSRNEKLFF,TGCAGTGCTCCCGGGTCGAGGAATGAAAAACTGTTTTTT
17,.,.,TRBJ2-3,TRBV27,CASSTLSPGRAGDTQYF,TGTGCCAGCAGTACCCTTAGCCCCGGTAGGGCAGGAGATACGCAGTATTTT
14,TRBD1,once,TRBJ1-6,TRBV6-5,CASRRQGRNSPLHF,TGTGCCAGCAGAAGACAGGGGCGTAATTCACCCCTCCACTTT
10,.,.,TRBJ1-5,TRBV20-1,CSARRETQHF,TGCAGTGCTAGGAGAGAGACCCAGCATTTT
13,.,.,TRBJ1-1,TRBV2,CASKKQVNTEAFF,TGTGCCAGCAAAAAACAGGTGAACACTGAAGCTTTCTTT
15,.,.,TRBJ1-2,TRBV4-3,CASSQGTGRDYGYTF,TGCGCCAGCAGCCAAGGGACGGGGCGCGACTATGGCTACACCTTC
16,TRBD1,.,TRBJ2-7,TRBV7-8,CASSLVPGTGGWEQYF,TGTGCCAGCAGCTTAGTGCCAGGGACAGGGGGCTGGGAGCAGTACTTC
13,.,few,TRBJ2-7,TRBV29-1,CSVEAGSDYEQYF,TGCAGCGTCGAGGCAGGGTCCGACTACGAGCAGTACTTC
14,.,few,TRBJ2-7,TRBV5-1,CASSFGANSYEQYF,TGCGCCAGCAGCTTCGGGGCGAATTCCTACGAGCAGTACTTC
13,.,few,TRBJ1-1,TRBV29-1,CSGEDRQNTEAFF,TGCAGCGGTGAAGACCGCCAGAACACTGAAGCTTTCTTT
14,TRBD2,.,TRBJ2-3,TRBV20-1,CSARAGGITDTQYF,TGCAGTGCAAGAGCGGGGGGGATCACAGATACGCAGTATTTT
16,.,.,TRBJ2-4,TRBV7-8,CASSYHKRLAKNIQYF,TGTGCCAGCAGCTACCACAAAAGACTAGCCAAAAACATTCAGTACTTC
14,.,once,TRBJ2-7,TRBV2,CASSDFHPSYEQYF,TGTGCCAGCAGTGACTTTCACCCCTCCTACGAGCAGTACTTC
13,.,.,TRBJ2-5,TRBV20-1,CSALQGWQETQYF,TGCAGTGCTCTCCAGGGGTGGCAAGAGACCCAGTACTTC
14,TRBD1,.,TRBJ1-2,TRBV6-5,CASSYADRGYGYTF,TGTGCCAGCAGTTACGCCGACAGGGGCTATGGCTACACCTTC
14,.,.,TRBJ2-2,TRBV9,CASSGRTNTGELFF,TGTGCCAGCAGCGGCAGGACGAACACCGGGGAGCTGTTTTTT
14,.,many,TRBJ2-3,TRBV7-2,CASSPGASTDTQYF,TGTGCCAGCAGTCCAGGTGCTAGCACAGATACGCAGTATTTT
15,TRBD2,.,TRBJ2-1,TRBV7-2,CASSRRGGQYNEQFF,TGTGCCAGCAGCCGGCGGGGGGGCCAATACAATGAGCAGTTCTTC
15,TRBD1,.,TRBJ2-1,TRBV2,CASNAGQGGYNEQFF,TGTGCCAGTAACGCTGGACAGGGAGGCTACAATGAGCAGTTCTTC
15,.,.,TRBJ2-7,TRBV25-1,CASTPPGSGYNEQYF,TGTGCCAGCACTCCCCCTGGGTCCGGCTACAATGAGCAGTACTTC
14,.,few,TRBJ2-3,TRBV4-2,CASSTGLSTDTQYF,TGTGCCAGCAGTACAGGGCTGAGCACAGATACGCAGTATTTT
13,TRBD1,.,TRBJ2-1,TRBV7-2,CASLGQVGNEQFF,TGTGCCAGCTTAGGACAGGTCGGAAATGAGCAGTTCTTC
10,.,once,TRBJ2-3,TRBV29-1,CSVTLDTQYF,TGCAGCGTCACATTGGATACGCAGTATTTT
15,TRBD1,.,TRBJ1-1,TRBV5-1,CASSPPTGVVTEAFF,TGCGCCAGCAGCCCACCGACAGGGGTAGTAACTGAAGCTTTCTTT
15,TRBD1,.,TRBJ1-5,TRBV5-8,CASSQGTVEGQPQHF,TGTGCCAGCAGCCAAGGGACAGTTGAAGGTCAGCCCCAGCATTTT
13,TRBD1,.,TRBJ2-7,TRBV20-1,CSAKGQGPYEQYF,TGCAGTGCTAAAGGACAGGGTCCCTACGAGCAGTACTTC
17,TRBD2,.,TRBJ2-1,TRBV7-3,CASSSNSAGAGRNEQFF,TGTGCCAGCAGCTCCAACTCAGCGGGGGCGGGCCGCAATGAGCAGTTCTTC
17,.,many,TRBJ1-6,TRBV12-3/TRBV12-4,CASTSRKASSYNSPLHF,TGTGCCAGCACCTCTAGGAAAGCGAGCTCCTATAATTCACCCCTCCACTTT
14,.,once,TRBJ1-1,TRBV4-3,CASSQGQRNAEAFF,TGCGCCAGCAGCCAAGGGCAACGAAACGCTGAAGCTTTCTTT
15,.,.,TRBJ2-3,TRBV27,CASSLLQGRVDTQYF,TGTGCTAGCAGTTTATTACAGGGGAGGGTAGATACGCAGTATTTT
19,.,.,TRBJ2-5,TRBV4-3,CASSQEVESRGAWGETQYF,TGCGCCAGCAGCCAAGAAGTCGAGTCCCGCGGGGCGTGGGGAGAGACCCAGTACTTC
16,.,.,TRBJ2-7,TRBV4-2,CASSQDAGGSSYEQYF,TGTGCCAGCAGCCAAGATGCAGGGGGGAGCTCCTACGAGCAGTACTTC
13,.,once,TRBJ2-6,TRBV19,CATGVSGANVLTF,TGTGCCACTGGAGTTTCTGGGGCCAACGTCCTGACTTTC
12,TRBD2,.,TRBJ2-3,TRBV7-9,CASSNRGVLQYF,TGTGCCAGCAGTAACCGGGGGGTATTGCAGTATTTT
14,.,few,TRBJ2-7,TRBV27,CASSSGGTPYEQYF,TGTGCCAGCAGTTCAGGCGGGACACCGTACGAGCAGTACTTC
13,.,.,TRBJ2-1,TRBV2,CASSPSDYNEQFF,TGTGCCAGCAGTCCTAGCGACTACAATGAGCAGTTCTTC
16,TRBD1,once,TRBJ2-7,TRBV4-3,CASSQRTGQGANEQYF,TGCGCCAGCAGCCAACGTACGGGACAGGGGGCGAACGAGCAGTACTTC
13,.,.,TRBJ1-5,TRBV20-1,CSAVTGLNQPQHF,TGCAGTGCGGTGACAGGACTCAATCAGCCCCAGCATTTT
16,TRBD2,.,TRBJ2-1,TRBV27,CASSLGGGAAYNEQFF,TGTGCCAGCAGTTTGGGCGGGGGGGCCGCTTACAATGAGCAGTTCTTC
13,.,.,TRBJ2-5,TRBV14,CASSPDYKRTQYF,TGTGCCAGCAGCCCTGACTACAAGAGAACCCAGTACTTC
18,TRBD2,few,TRBJ2-1,TRBV7-3,CASSLNGGGASSYNEQFF,TGTGCCAGCAGCTTAAACGGCGGGGGGGCTAGCTCCTACAATGAGCAGTTCTTC